Below are 6 T cell receptor beta chains sequenced from a single sample in a study of blood T cell repertoires in COVID-19 (dated by TCRdb to 2020 to 2021). Library generation was performed with the immunoSEQ multiplex PCR assay. The table was pulled from immuneACCESS by TCRdb, which kept in-frame rearrangements only. Such tables lose some clones; where checked, under half of the loss comes from unresolved V genes, and the rest has no known cause. Here the sample has about 200,000 clones; about 92% occur a single time. The biggest ten clones account for more than 0.95% of the sample. Sequenced sample: peripheral blood. The receptor set was obtained from a man aged 25 to 40 with acute or convalescent COVID-19.

The chain has TRBV5-5 and TRBJ1-2; TRBD1 matches at 7 bases. Trimming at V came to 5 bases and at J to 5 bases, leaving 3 bases not matched to a gene. CDR1 and CDR2 from the germline V gene are SGHKS and YYEKEE (reference sequence). CDR3 length: 12 amino acids. The CDR3 bases are TGTGCCAGCAGTTCCAGGGGGTATGGCTACACCTTC. Protein product: CASSSRGYGYTF.

The chain has TRBV2 and TRBJ1-4; tentative D call: TRBD1 (5 bases). Per germline, CDR1 SNHLY and CDR2 FYNNEI. V was trimmed by 4 bases and J by 8 bases, leaving 14 bases between them. The CDR3 extends over 14 amino acids. The CDR3 here is CASSAEGAGEKLFF. DNA of the CDR3: TGTGCCAGCAGTGCTGAAGGGGCCGGCGAAAAACTGTTTTTT.

The CDR3 loop is CASSSLTGNTDTQYF. The CDR3 DNA reads as TGTGCCAGCAGCTCTCTGACAGGAAACACAGATACGCAGTATTTT. J is TRBJ2-3 and V is TRBV5-5; maybe TRBD1 (6 bases). CDR1 and CDR2 (germline): SGHKS, YYEKEE (reference sequence). The CDR3 runs to 15 residues. Trimming took 3 bases from V and 2 from J, leaving 13 bases between them.

The chain joins TRBV7-9 to TRBJ2-5; 10 bases match TRBD2. The germline V gene encodes CDR1 SEHNR and CDR2 FQNEAQ (reference sequence). V lost 7 bases and J lost 2; bases outside the gene matches: 10. This CDR3 has 16 amino acids. CDR3 DNA sequence: TGTGCCAGCACCCTCCTACTAGCGGGGACGCAAGAGACCCAGTACTTC. Encoded protein: CASTLLLAGTQETQYF.

The J gene is TRBJ2-3, the V gene TRBV3-1 (or the pseudogene TRBV3-2); possible D gene TRBD2, 7 bases. This CDR3 is built from 13 residues. From germline, CDR1 is LGHDT and CDR2 YNNKEL (reference sequence). The V end lost 5 bases, the J end lost 3 bases, and 9 bases lay between the germline ends. In DNA, the CDR3 is TGTGCCAGCAGCGGGGGGGCAACAGATACGCAGTATTTT. This gives the protein CASSGGATDTQYF.

V is TRBV6-5 and J is TRBJ2-2, with TRBD1 as a possible D gene (5 bases). Germline V gives CDR1 MNHEY, CDR2 SVGAGI. CDR3 size: 13 residues. Trimming pared 7 bases from V and 6 bases from J, leaving 12 bases between. CDR3 in DNA: TGTGCCAGCAAGAGCTCAGGGCCCGGGGAGCTGTTTTTT. This translates into CASKSSGPGELFF.